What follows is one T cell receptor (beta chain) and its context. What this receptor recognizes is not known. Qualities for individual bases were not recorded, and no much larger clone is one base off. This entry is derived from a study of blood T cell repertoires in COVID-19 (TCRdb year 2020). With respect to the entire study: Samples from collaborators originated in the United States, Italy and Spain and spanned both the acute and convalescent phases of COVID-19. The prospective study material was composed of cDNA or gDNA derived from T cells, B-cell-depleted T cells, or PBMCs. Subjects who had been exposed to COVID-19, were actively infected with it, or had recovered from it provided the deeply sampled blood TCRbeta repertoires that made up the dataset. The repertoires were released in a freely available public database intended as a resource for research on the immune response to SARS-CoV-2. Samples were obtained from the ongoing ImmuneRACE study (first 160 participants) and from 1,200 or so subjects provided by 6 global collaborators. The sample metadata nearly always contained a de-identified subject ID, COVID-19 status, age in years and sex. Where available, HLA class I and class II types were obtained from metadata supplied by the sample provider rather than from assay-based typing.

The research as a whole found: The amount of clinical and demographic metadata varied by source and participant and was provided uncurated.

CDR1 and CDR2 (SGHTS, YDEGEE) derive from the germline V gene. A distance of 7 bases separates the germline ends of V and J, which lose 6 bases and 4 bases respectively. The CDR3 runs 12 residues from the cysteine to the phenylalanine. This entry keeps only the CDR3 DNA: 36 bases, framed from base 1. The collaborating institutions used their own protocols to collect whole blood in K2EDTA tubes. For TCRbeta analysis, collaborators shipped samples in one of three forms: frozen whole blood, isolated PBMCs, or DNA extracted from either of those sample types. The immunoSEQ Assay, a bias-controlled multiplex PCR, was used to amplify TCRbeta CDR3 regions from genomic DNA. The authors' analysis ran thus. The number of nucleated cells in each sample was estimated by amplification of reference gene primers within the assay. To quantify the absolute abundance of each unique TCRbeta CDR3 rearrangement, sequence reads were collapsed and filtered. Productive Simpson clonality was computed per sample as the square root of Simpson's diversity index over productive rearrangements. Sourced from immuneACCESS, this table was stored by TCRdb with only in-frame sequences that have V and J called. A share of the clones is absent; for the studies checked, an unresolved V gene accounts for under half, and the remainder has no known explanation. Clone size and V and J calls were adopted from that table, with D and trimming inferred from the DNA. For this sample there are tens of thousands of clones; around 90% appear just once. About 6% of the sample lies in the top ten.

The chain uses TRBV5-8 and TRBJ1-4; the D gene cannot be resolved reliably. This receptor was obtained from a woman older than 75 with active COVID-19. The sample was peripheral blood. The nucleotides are TGTGCCAGCACCCCCGTTAATGAAAAACTGTTTTTT. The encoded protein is CASTPVNEKLFF.